Sequencing of this T cell receptor beta chain was carried out in a study of cytomegalovirus exposure and HLA in healthy donors. Study-wide points: The study listed approximately 160 cytomegalovirus-associated TCR beta chains. Under in vitro conditions, three CMV-associated chains were confirmed as specific for CMV antigens.

Here immunoSEQ multiplex PCR was the method, and the copy in TCRdb shows in-frame clones only, minus some. Counted here are some 140,000 clones, just under 85% occurring once; the ten biggest clones make up around 27%. Remarks on this clone: Its antigen remains unknown.

The CDR3 is 15 residues long. Germline V gene lookup returns CDR1 GTSNPN and CDR2 SVGIG (reference sequence). J gave up 5 bases and V 1 base, and 8 bases lay outside the gene matches. The origin of this receptor is a man aged 25 to 40 in good health and CMV-seropositive. Input material: PBMCs. The genes are TRBV30 and TRBJ1-1, with 9 positions matching TRBD1. The DNA for the CDR3 is TGTGCCTGGAGTGGAACCGGGACAGGGTATACTGAAGCTTTCTTT. This sequence encodes CAWSGTGTGYTEAFF.